This T cell receptor (beta chain) comes out of a study of T cell responses to AZD1222 COVID-19 vaccine. Study-level points and caveats: Among the donors, most were white British and more were female, and clonal diversity was possibly underestimated. Of the AZD1222 recipients, only six were seropositive at baseline. Reports say nearly half of spike-specific TCRs go after unmutated variant regions. No repertoire was sampled before or during the peak T cell response, only after it.

The repertoire was sequenced with immunoSEQ multiplex PCR; TCRdb's copy has only in-frame clones and lacks some. Of approximately 150,000 clones in the sample, 90% to 95% were seen once. This clone has a single count. What it binds is unknown. Germline V CDR1 and CDR2: LNHDA, SQIVND (reference sequence). Deletions cut 3 bases from V and 1 base from J, with 15 bases between. The CDR3 length is 16 residues. This receptor was taken from an adult who had recovered from COVID-19. This chain uses TRBV19 with TRBJ2-5; D remains unclear. The sequences come from peripheral blood, collected after recovery from COVID-19. CDR3 sequence (DNA): TGTGCCAGTAGTATTACGGCAGCAACCTTCCAAGAGACCCAGTACTTC. Residues: CASSITAATFQETQYF.